The present entry profiles one TCR beta chain with its context. Its antigen is not identified. These data are taken from a study of CD4+ T cells in melanoma. Assay: immunoSEQ multiplex PCR; the TCRdb copy retains only in-frame clones and omits some. This table holds about 140,000 clones, around 90% found once. Findings of the study overall: A reported correlation linked neoantigen-specific CD4+ T cells to CD8+, macrophage and B cell function. Diverse differentiation states were reported for melanoma neoantigen-specific CD4+ T cells.

The CDR3 loop spans 12 amino acids. Germline-derived CDR1 and CDR2 are MNHNY and SVGAGI (reference sequence). V lost 7 bases to trimming and J lost 4 bases, with 10 bases between them. J is TRBJ2-5 and V is TRBV6-6; possible D gene TRBD2, 7 bases. This clonotype was obtained from a human donor with melanoma. CDR3 nucleotide sequence: TGTGCCAGCAATGGGGGGGCAGAGACCCAGTACTTC. Encoded protein: CASNGGAETQYF.